These 8 T cell receptor beta chains came from one sample sequenced in a study of T cell responses to AZD1222 COVID-19 vaccine. Clones were sequenced by immunoSEQ multiplex PCR, and TCRdb holds only the in-frame ones, with some missing. This table holds around 80,000 clones, more than 70% found once. The sample here was peripheral blood, taken on day 0 of AZD1222 vaccination. These receptors were collected from an adult in good health.

About this clone: Other DNA sequences within the sample encode an identical CDR3. The CDR3, as DNA: TGTGCCAGCTCACCTCCTAATCAGCCCCAGCATTTT. Translation gives CASSPPNQPQHF. J is TRBJ1-5 and V is TRBV18; D not resolved. CDR1 and CDR2 (germline): KGHSH, LQKENI. V lost 3 bases and J 4 bases, leaving 4 bases between the germline ends. The CDR3 covers 12 residues.

The genes are TRBV6-5 and TRBJ1-3; no definite D call. Germline lookup yields CDR1 MNHEY and CDR2 SVGAGI. This CDR3 region has 12 residues. Deletions cut 10 bases from V and 4 bases from J, with 11 bases between. CDR3 coding DNA: TGTGCCACCCAGGCTCTGGGAAACACCATATATTTT. Its translation is CATQALGNTIYF.

V and J are TRBV19 and TRBJ1-2; 9 nucleotides agree with TRBD1. CDR3 length equals 14 residues. CDR1 is LNHDA and CDR2 is SQIVND in the germline V gene (reference sequence). With V trimmed by 7 bases and J by 4 bases, 7 bases remained unmatched. The CDR3 here is CASKTGGAIYGYTF. As DNA, the CDR3 is TGTGCCAGTAAAACAGGGGGCGCGATCTATGGCTACACCTTC.

The rearrangement links TRBV28 to TRBJ1-6; 7 bases line up with TRBD1. The CDR3 covers 17 residues. The germline gives CDR1 MDHEN, CDR2 SYDVKM. The V and J ends lost 3 bases and 0 bases, in that order; junction bases with no gene match: 5. CDR3 sequence (DNA): TGTGCCAGCAGTTTGACAGGGCCCAGCTCCTATAATTCACCCCTCCACTTT. Its protein product is CASSLTGPSSYNSPLHF.

A single count supports this clone. The rearrangement uses TRBV18 and TRBJ2-3, with no clear D. Trimming pared 3 bases from V and 6 bases from J, leaving 4 bases between. The CDR3 totals 11 residues. CDR1 is KGHSH and CDR2 is LQKENI in the germline V gene. The CDR3 nucleotides are TGTGCCAGCTCACCGACTGATACGCAGTATTTT. It encodes CASSPTDTQYF.

This clone was recorded once. The rearrangement uses TRBV7-9 and TRBJ1-1, with D hard to call. The CDR3 sequence is 8 residues long. V was cut by 8 bases and J by 9 bases, with 4 bases left in between. The germline CDR1 and CDR2 sequences are SEHNR and FQNEAQ (reference sequence). In nucleotides, the CDR3 is TGTGCCAGCGGGAAAGCTTTCTTT. Its protein product is CASGKAFF.

CDR3 nucleotides: TGCGCCAGCAGCCGAATGCAGGGGTCGTCCTACGAGCAGTACTTC. Protein: CASSRMQGSSYEQYF. J is TRBJ2-7 and V is TRBV5-1; D perhaps matches TRBD1 (6 bases). Germline V gene sequence: CDR1 SGHRS, CDR2 YFSETQ. Trimming removed 4 bases at V and 1 base at J, with 15 bases between. The CDR3 has 15 residues.

V is TRBV5-1 and J is TRBJ1-2; 7 bases fit TRBD1. The V and J ends lost 4 bases and 5 bases, in that order; junction bases with no gene match: 8. CDR1 and CDR2 (germline): SGHRS, YFSETQ. The CDR3 runs to 14 residues. The CDR3 loop reads CASSPGQSNYGYTF. The CDR3 bases are TGCGCCAGCAGCCCGGGACAGTCAAATTATGGCTACACCTTC.